The present T cell receptor (beta chain) was sequenced within a study of identical twins. Every donor was a healthy Caucasian. From the 5' RACE reads, TCRdb called clonotypes with MiXCR, one entry per CDR3 protein. The top ten clones hold about 0.47% of a sample with more than 400,000 distinct CDR3 sequences, approximately 16% of them seen once. V was cut by 0 bases and J by 14 bases, with 14 bases left in between. Germline V gene data show CDR1 as LNHNV and CDR2 as YYDKDF (reference sequence). This CDR3 contains 13 residues. These sequences were also reported in another study, on yellow fever vaccine responses in identical twins. That study reports: Twins' T cell vaccine responses reportedly looked partly convergent, partly personalized.

The specimen was CD4+ T cells sorted from blood. The clonotype comes from a woman between 18 and 29 years old in good health. This chain links TRBV15 with TRBJ2-1, with D perhaps assigned TRBD1 or TRBD2 (5 bases each). The CDR3 is CATSRDWGFYEFF. The CDR3 DNA sequence: TGTGCCACCAGCAGAGATTGGGGGTTCTACGAGTTCTTC. The complete variable domain, with remaining parts taken from reference TRBV15 and TRBJ2-1, reads DAMVIQNPRYQVTQFGKPVTLSCSQTLNHNVMYWYQQKSSQAPKLLFHYYDKDFNNEADTPDNFQSRRPNTSFCFLDIRSPGLGDTAMYLCATSRDWGFYEFFGPGTRLTVL.